This T cell receptor beta chain emerged from a study of glioma-infiltrating T cells. V was clipped by 4 bases and J by 5 bases, with 9 bases between them. Germline CDR1 is MDHEN and CDR2 is SYDVKM. The CDR3 has 13 amino acids. By sample fraction, this clonotype is medium-sized. Its specificity is not known. Broader study findings: Tissue and blood shared very few CDR3 sequences. Gliomas, especially low-grade, showed above-expected tissue-blood divergence; non-neoplastic patients showed below.

Amplification of TCR alpha and beta CDR3 regions from RNA used iRepertoire nested multiplex PCR. Input was roughly 85-450 ng of tissue mRNA or PBMC total RNA. TCRdb used MiXCR to reprocess the multiplex PCR reads, holding one entry per CDR3 protein. The table lists approximately 120,000 distinct CDR3 sequences, roughly 25% of them singletons. The receptor was isolated from a human donor with low-grade glioma or glioblastoma, undergoing nonglioma brain surgery, or in good health (not recorded which). The chain links TRBV28 to TRBJ2-1; D not certain. Sequencing was performed on glioma tissue, nonneoplastic brain tissue, or PBMCs (not recorded which). The DNA for the CDR3 is TGTGCCAGCAGTTCGCACCTAGACAATGAGCAGTTCTTC. This codes for CASSSHLDNEQFF.